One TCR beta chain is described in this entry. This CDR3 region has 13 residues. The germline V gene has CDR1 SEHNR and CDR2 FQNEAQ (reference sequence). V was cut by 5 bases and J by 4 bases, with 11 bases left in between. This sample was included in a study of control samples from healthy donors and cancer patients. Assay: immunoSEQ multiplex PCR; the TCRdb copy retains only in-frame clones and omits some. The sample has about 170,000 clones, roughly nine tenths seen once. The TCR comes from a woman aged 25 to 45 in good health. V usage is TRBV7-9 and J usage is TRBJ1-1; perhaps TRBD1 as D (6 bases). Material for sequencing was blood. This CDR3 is CASSLGQTTEAFF. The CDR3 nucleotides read TGTGCCAGCAGCCTAGGACAGACCACTGAAGCTTTCTTT.